In its sample, the clone carrying this T cell receptor beta chain was seen a few times. V was shortened by 3 bases and J by 5 bases, with 4 bases between the two germline ends. The CDR3 runs to 11 residues. Per the germline V gene, CDR1 is SEHNR and CDR2 is FQNEAQ (reference sequence). One entry per CDR3 protein, called by TCRdb with MiXCR from the PCR reads. In the table there are about 85,000 distinct CDR3 sequences, roughly 52% of which are singletons. These data originate in a study of CDR3 diversity in severe acne. Specimen: blood. This receptor was identified in a male donor in good health, serving as a control. This chain uses TRBV7-9 with TRBJ2-5; D unclear. The CDR3 nucleotides are TGTGCCAGCAGCTTGTTGGAGACCCAGTACTTC. Protein sequence: CASSLLETQYF.